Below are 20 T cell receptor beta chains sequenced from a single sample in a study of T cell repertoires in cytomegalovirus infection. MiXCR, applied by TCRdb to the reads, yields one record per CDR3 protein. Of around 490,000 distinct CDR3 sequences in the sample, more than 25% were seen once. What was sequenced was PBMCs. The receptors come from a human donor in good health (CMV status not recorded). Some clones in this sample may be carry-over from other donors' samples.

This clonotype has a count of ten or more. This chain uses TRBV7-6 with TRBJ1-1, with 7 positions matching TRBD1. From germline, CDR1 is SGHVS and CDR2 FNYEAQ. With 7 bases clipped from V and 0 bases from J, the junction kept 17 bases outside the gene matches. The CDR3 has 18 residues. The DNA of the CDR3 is TGTGCCAGCATCCCTCACCCCTGGGCAGGGGGTATGAACACTGAAGCTTTCTTT. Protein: CASIPHPWAGGMNTEAFF.

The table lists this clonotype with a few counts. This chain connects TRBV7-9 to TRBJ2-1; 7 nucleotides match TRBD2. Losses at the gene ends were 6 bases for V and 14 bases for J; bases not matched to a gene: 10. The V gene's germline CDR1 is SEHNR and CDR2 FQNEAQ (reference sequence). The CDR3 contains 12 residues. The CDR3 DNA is TGTGCCAGCAGTCAAACTGGGACTACAAAGTTCTTC. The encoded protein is CASSQTGTTKFF.

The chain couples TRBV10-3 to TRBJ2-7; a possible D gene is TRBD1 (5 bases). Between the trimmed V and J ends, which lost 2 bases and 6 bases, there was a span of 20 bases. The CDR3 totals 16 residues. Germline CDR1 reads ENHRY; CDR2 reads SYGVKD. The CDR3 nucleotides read TGTGCCATCAGTGAGCGTAAAGCCTCAGGGCCAGGCGAGCAGTACTTC. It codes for CAISERKASGPGEQYF.

Here the CDR3 reads CASSRGVETTGELFF. The CDR3 region has the DNA TGTGCCAGCAGTAGGGGGGTTGAGACGACCGGGGAGCTGTTTTTT. The chain carries TRBV6-2 or TRBV6-3 and TRBJ2-2; D may be TRBD1 or TRBD2 (6 bases each). V dropped 5 bases and J dropped 5 bases, with 15 bases sitting between them. Per germline, CDR1 MNHEY and CDR2 SVGEGT. This CDR3 is built from 15 residues.

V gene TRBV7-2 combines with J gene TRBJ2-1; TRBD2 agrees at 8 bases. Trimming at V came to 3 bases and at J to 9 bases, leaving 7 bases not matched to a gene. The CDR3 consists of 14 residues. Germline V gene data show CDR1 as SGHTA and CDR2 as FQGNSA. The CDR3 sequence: CASSLEGLASEQFF. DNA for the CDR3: TGTGCCAGCAGCTTGGAAGGACTAGCCAGTGAGCAGTTCTTC.

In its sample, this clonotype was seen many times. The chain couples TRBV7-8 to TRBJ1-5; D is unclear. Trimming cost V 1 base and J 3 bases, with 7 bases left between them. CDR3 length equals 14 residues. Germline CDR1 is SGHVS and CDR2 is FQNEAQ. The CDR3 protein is CASSLGQNNQPQHF. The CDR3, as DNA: TGTGCCAGCAGCTTAGGCCAAAACAATCAGCCCCAGCATTTT.

CDR3 amino acids: CASSPRTALEAFF. Here the CDR3 DNA reads TGTGCCAGTAGTCCCCGGACAGCCCTTGAAGCTTTCTTT. The chain is built from TRBV19 and TRBJ1-1; the D gene is possibly TRBD1 (6 bases). Trimming removed 5 bases from V and 7 bases from J, with 14 bases in between. The germline CDR1 and CDR2 sequences are LNHDA and SQIVND (reference sequence). This CDR3 is built from 13 residues.

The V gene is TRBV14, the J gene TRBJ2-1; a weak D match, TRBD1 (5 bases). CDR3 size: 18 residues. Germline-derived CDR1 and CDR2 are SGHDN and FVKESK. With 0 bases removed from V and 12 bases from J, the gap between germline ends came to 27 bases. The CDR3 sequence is CASSQDLGGAPIARRQFF. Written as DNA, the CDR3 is TGTGCCAGCAGCCAAGACTTAGGTGGGGCTCCTATCGCGCGACGGCAGTTCTTC.

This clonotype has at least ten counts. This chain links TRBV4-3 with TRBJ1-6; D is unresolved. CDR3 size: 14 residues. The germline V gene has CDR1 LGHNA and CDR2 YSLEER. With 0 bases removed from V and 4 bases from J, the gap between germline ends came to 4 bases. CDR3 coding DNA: TGCGCCAGCAGCCAAGAGGGGTATAATTCACCCCTCCACTTT. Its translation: CASSQEGYNSPLHF.

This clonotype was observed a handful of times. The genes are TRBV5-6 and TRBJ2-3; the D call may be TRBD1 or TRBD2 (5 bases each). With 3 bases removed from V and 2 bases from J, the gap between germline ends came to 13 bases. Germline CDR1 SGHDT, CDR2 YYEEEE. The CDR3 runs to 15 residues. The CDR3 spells CASSSRDQYTDTQYF. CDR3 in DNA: TGTGCCAGCAGCTCCCGGGACCAATACACAGATACGCAGTATTTT.

The CDR3 DNA reads as TGTGCCAGCAGAGACCCAGGGGGCCAAGACTATGGCTACACCTTC. It translates to CASRDPGGQDYGYTF. This sequence joins TRBV27 and TRBJ1-2; TRBD1 matches 8 bases. With V trimmed by 6 bases and J by 3 bases, 9 bases remained unmatched. The CDR3 runs 15 residues. In germline, CDR1 is MNHEY, CDR2 SMNVEV (reference sequence).

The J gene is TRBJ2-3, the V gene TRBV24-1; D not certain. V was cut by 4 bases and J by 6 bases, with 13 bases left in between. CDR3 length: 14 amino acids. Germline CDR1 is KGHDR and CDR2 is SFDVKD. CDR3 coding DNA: TGTGCCACCAGTGACTGGACGATAAGCGATACGCAGTATTTT. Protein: CATSDWTISDTQYF.

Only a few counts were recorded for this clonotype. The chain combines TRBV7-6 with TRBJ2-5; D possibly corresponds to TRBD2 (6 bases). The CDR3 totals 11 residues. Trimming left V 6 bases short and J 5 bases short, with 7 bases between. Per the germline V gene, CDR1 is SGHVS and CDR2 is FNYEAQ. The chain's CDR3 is CASRRDETQYF. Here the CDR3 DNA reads TGTGCCAGCAGGCGGGACGAGACCCAGTACTTC.

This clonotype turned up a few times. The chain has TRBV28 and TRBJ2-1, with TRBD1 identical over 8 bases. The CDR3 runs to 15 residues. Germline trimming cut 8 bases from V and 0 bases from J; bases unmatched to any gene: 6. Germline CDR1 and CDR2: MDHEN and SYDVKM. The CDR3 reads CASFRDRSSYNEQFF. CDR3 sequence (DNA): TGTGCCAGCTTCCGGGACAGGAGCTCCTACAATGAGCAGTTCTTC.

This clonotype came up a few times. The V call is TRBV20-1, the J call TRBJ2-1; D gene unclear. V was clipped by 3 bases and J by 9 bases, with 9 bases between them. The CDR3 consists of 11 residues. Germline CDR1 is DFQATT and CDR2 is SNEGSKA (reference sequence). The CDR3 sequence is CSARGFGEQFF. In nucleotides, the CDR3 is TGCAGTGCTAGGGGCTTTGGTGAGCAGTTCTTC.

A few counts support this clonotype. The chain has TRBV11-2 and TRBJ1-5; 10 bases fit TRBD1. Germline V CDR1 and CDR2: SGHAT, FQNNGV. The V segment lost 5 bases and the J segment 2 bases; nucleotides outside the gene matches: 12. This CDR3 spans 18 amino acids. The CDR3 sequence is CASSPGQGGFVGNQPQHF. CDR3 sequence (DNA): TGTGCCAGCAGCCCCGGACAGGGGGGTTTCGTTGGCAATCAGCCCCAGCATTTT.

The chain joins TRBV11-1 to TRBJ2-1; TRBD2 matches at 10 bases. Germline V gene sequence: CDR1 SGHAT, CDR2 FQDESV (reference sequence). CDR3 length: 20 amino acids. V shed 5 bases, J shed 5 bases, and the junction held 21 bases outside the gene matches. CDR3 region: CASSRPLGLAGVGGDNEQFF. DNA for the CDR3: TGTGCCAGCAGCCGCCCCCTTGGGCTAGCGGGAGTTGGGGGGGACAATGAGCAGTTCTTC.

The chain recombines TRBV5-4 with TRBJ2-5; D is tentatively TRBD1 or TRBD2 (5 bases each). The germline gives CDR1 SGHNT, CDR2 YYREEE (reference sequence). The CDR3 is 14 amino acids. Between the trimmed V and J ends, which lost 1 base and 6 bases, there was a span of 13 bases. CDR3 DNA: TGTGCCAGCAGCTTGCCGGAAGGGGAGAAGACCCAGTACTTC. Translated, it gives CASSLPEGEKTQYF.

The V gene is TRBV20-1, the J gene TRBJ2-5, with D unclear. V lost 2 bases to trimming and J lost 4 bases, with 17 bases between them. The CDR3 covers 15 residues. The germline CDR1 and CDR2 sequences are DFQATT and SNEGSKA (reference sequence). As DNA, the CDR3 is TGCAGTGCTAGACCGATAGGGCTAGTCATAGAGACCCAGTACTTC. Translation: CSARPIGLVIETQYF.

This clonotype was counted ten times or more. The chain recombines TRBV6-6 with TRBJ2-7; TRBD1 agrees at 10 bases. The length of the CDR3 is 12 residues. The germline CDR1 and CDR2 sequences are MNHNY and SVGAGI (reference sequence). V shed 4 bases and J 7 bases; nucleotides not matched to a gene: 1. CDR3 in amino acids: CASSSGQGEQYV. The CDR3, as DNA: TGTGCCAGCAGTTCGGGACAGGGGGAGCAGTACGTC.